These 10 T cell receptor beta chains came from one sample sequenced in a study of OX40 agonist ivuxolimab in advanced cancers. Sequenced by immunoSEQ multiplex PCR; TCRdb stores in-frame clones only, minus some. The sample records about 62,000 clones, about 91% being singletons. The material was CD4+ or CD8+ T cells sorted from blood, obtained in a trial of the OX40 agonist ivuxolimab. The origin of the receptors is an adult with an advanced solid tumor such as melanoma, head and neck, liver or kidney cancer.

This sequence joins TRBV2 and TRBJ2-1; tentative D call: TRBD1 (5 bases). Trimming left V 10 bases short and J 0 bases short, with 10 bases between. The CDR3 extends over 13 amino acids. Germline lookup yields CDR1 SNHLY and CDR2 FYNNEI. CDR3 in DNA: TGTGCCAAGACACAGGCCTCCTACAATGAGCAGTTCTTC. Translation gives CAKTQASYNEQFF. Drawing the rest from reference TRBV2 and TRBJ2-1, the complete variable domain is EPEVTQTPSHQVTQMGQEVILRCVPISNHLYFYWYRQILGQKVEFLVSFYNNEISEKSEIFDDQFSVERPDGSNFTLKIRSTKLEDSAMYFCAKTQASYNEQFFGPGTRLTVL.

The chain couples TRBV2 to TRBJ1-1; no reliable D call. CDR1 is SNHLY and CDR2 is FYNNEI in the germline V gene. V lost 4 bases to trimming and J lost 1 base, with 4 bases between them. The CDR3 extends over 12 amino acids. The CDR3 DNA sequence: TGTGCCAGCAGTGCATGGAACACTGAAGCTTTCTTT. Amino acid sequence: CASSAWNTEAFF.

This chain joins TRBV4-1 and TRBJ2-2; TRBD2 matches 14 bases. The CDR3 sequence is 21 residues long. The junction had 10 bases not matched to a gene; V was cut back by 1 base and J by 0 bases. The germline gives CDR1 MGHRA, CDR2 YSYEKL. CDR3 amino acids: CASSQGLLGLAGATNTGELFF. CDR3 in DNA: TGCGCCAGCAGCCAAGGCCTGCTGGGACTAGCGGGGGCTACGAACACCGGGGAGCTGTTTTTT.

This clone was seen repeatedly, ten times or more. This specimen includes other DNA sequences encoding the same CDR3. CDR3: CASSQGGPSNTEAFF. CDR3 bases: TGCGCCAGCAGCCAAGGAGGGCCTAGCAACACTGAAGCTTTCTTT. The chain employs TRBV4-1 and TRBJ1-1; D is unclear. The CDR3 spans 15 residues. Germline V lookup: CDR1 MGHRA, CDR2 YSYEKL. V was trimmed by 1 base and J by 2 bases, leaving 11 bases between them.

The chain combines TRBV7-9 with TRBJ1-2; maybe TRBD1 (5 bases). The germline V and J ends were trimmed by 6 bases and 3 bases, with 14 bases remaining between them. The CDR3 length is 14 residues. CDR1 is SEHNR and CDR2 is FQNEAQ in the germline V gene (reference sequence). The CDR3 sequence is CASRLNGRDYGYTF. The CDR3 nucleotides are TGTGCCAGCAGATTAAACGGCAGGGACTATGGCTACACCTTC. Looking up the rest from reference TRBV7-9 and TRBJ1-2 gives the full variable domain: DTGVSQNPRHKITKRGQNVTFRCDPISEHNRLYWYRQTLGQGPEFLTYFQNEAQLEKSRLLSDRFSAERPKGSFSTLEIQRTEQGDSAMYLCASRLNGRDYGYTFGSGTRLTVV.

The V and J genes are TRBV4-2 and TRBJ1-1; D perhaps matches TRBD1 (5 bases). The CDR3 contains 16 residues. V was cut by 0 bases and J by 2 bases, with 13 bases left in between. Per germline, CDR1 LGHNA and CDR2 YNFKEQ. The CDR3 region is CASSQDTEGLNTEAFF. For the CDR3, the DNA is TGTGCCAGCAGCCAAGATACGGAGGGGCTTAACACTGAAGCTTTCTTT.

The V and J genes are TRBV10-2 and TRBJ1-3; 10 bases map to TRBD1. From germline, CDR1 is WSHSY and CDR2 SAAADI. V gave up 7 bases and J gave up 2 bases; unmatched junction bases: 11. CDR3 length equals 17 residues. CDR3 region: CASIGTGDRPAGNTIYF. In DNA form, the CDR3 reads TGCGCCAGCATCGGGACAGGGGACCGGCCCGCTGGAAACACCATATATTTT.

The chain recombines TRBV6-5 with TRBJ2-4; D is perhaps TRBD1 (6 bases). V lost 0 bases and J 8 bases, leaving 17 bases between the germline ends. The CDR3 spans 16 residues. CDR1 and CDR2 (germline): MNHEY, SVGAGI. The CDR3 sequence is CASSYSFGGAGDIQYF. The CDR3 nucleotides are TGTGCCAGCAGTTACTCTTTTGGGGGCGCCGGGGACATTCAGTACTTC.

This sequence joins TRBV5-6 and TRBJ2-5; D is ambiguous. The V end lost 2 bases, the J end lost 0 bases, and 8 bases lay between the germline ends. CDR3 length: 14 amino acids. Germline V lookup: CDR1 SGHDT, CDR2 YYEEEE. The CDR3 loop reads CASSFGTDQETQYF. CDR3 nucleotide sequence: TGTGCCAGCAGCTTTGGTACAGACCAAGAGACCCAGTACTTC.

The chain carries TRBV7-3 and TRBJ2-1; D gene ambiguous. Per germline, CDR1 SGHTA and CDR2 FQGTGA. CDR3 size: 11 residues. The V gene lost 7 bases and the J gene lost 6 bases, with 7 bases spanning the gap. CDR3 sequence reads: CASTRSNEQFF. The CDR3 DNA follows: TGTGCCAGCACCCGGAGCAATGAGCAGTTCTTC. The complete variable domain, with remaining parts taken from reference TRBV7-3 and TRBJ2-1, reads GAGVSQTPSNKVTEKGKYVELRCDPISGHTALYWYRQSLGQGPEFLIYFQGTGAADDSGLPNDRFFAVRPEGSVSTLKIQRTERGDSAVYLCASTRSNEQFFGPGTRLTVL.